Listed below are T cell receptor beta chains from one sample, sequenced in a study of shared clonotypes between healthy human individuals. Here immunoSEQ multiplex PCR was the method, and the copy in TCRdb shows in-frame clones only, minus some. The repertoire holds 1.4 million or so clones, with approximately 98.5% as singletons. Input material: naive CD4+ T cells sorted from blood. Receptors originate from a man between 25 and 39 years old in good health. CDR3s include the opening cysteine and the closing phenylalanine or tryptophan. D genes are given only for firm matches. Expanded clones are given a class, and other clones once, few, many or no size at all.

TRBJ1-1 NA NA TRBV11-2 CASSLDLAGREAFF TGTGCCAGCAGCTTAGATCTCGCAGGGCGTGAAGCTTTCTTT
TRBJ2-2 NA NA TRBV7-2 CASSRLSVGELFF TGTGCCAGCAGCCGATTAAGCGTCGGGGAGCTGTTTTTT
TRBJ2-7 NA TRBD2 TRBV28 CASSFNSGSWEQYF TGTGCCAGCAGTTTCAATAGCGGGAGCTGGGAGCAGTACTTC
TRBJ1-5 NA NA TRBV11-2 CASSLVRHQPQHF TGTGCCAGCAGCTTAGTAAGGCATCAGCCCCAGCATTTT
TRBJ2-2 NA NA TRBV7-2 CASSTGGTGELFF TGTGCCAGCAGCACTGGGGGGACCGGGGAGCTGTTTTTT
TRBJ2-7 NA TRBD2 TRBV7-9 CASSPIAGAYEQYF TGTGCCAGCAGTCCAATAGCGGGAGCCTACGAGCAGTACTTC
TRBJ1-4 NA TRBD1 TRBV4-3 CASSQEEPGQRGEKLFF TGCGCCAGCAGCCAAGAAGAACCGGGACAGAGAGGTGAAAAACTGTTTTTT
TRBJ1-4 once NA TRBV11-2 CASSPGSSEKLFF TGTGCCAGCAGTCCAGGGTCTAGTGAAAAACTGTTTTTT
TRBJ2-1 NA TRBD2 TRBV28 CASPPGGSPRHNEQFF TGTGCCAGCCCCCCCGGGGGGAGCCCCCGACACAATGAGCAGTTCTTC
TRBJ2-5 NA NA TRBV10-3 CAISDSLGQETQYF TGTGCCATCAGTGATTCCCTGGGGCAAGAGACCCAGTACTTC
TRBJ2-2 NA TRBD1 TRBV9 CASRQGPNTGELFF TGTGCCAGTAGACAGGGCCCGAACACCGGGGAGCTGTTTTTT
TRBJ1-1 NA NA TRBV28 CASSFRGANTEAFF TGTGCCAGCAGTTTCCGGGGGGCGAACACTGAAGCTTTCTTT
TRBJ2-7 NA NA TRBV7-8 CASSLTFGNLPLYEQYF TGTGCCAGCAGCTTAACCTTCGGCAACCTCCCTCTCTACGAGCAGTACTTC
TRBJ2-1 once NA TRBV29-1 CSVAKGGIRDSEQFF TGCAGCGTTGCTAAGGGCGGTATCAGGGATTCTGAGCAGTTCTTC
TRBJ2-7 NA NA TRBV7-6 CASSLDISSYEQYF TGTGCCAGCAGCCTGGACATTTCATCCTACGAGCAGTACTTC
TRBJ2-7 NA NA TRBV7-8 CASSLGRDYEQYF TGTGCCAGCAGCTTAGGCAGAGACTACGAGCAGTACTTC
TRBJ2-1 NA NA TRBV9 CASSVVSGASYNEQFF TGTGCCAGCAGCGTAGTGAGTGGCGCCTCCTACAATGAGCAGTTCTTC
TRBJ2-5 NA TRBD2 TRBV18 CASSNLAGIDETQYF TGTGCCAGCTCAAACCTAGCGGGTATAGATGAGACCCAGTACTTC
TRBJ1-1 NA NA TRBV19 CASKERRAFF TGTGCCAGTAAGGAGAGACGAGCTTTCTTT
TRBJ1-2 NA NA TRBV28 CASSSLLGRSAYGYTF TGTGCCAGCAGTTCACTCCTGGGGCGCAGCGCCTATGGCTACACCTTC
TRBJ1-2 NA NA TRBV27 CASSPREGNYGYTF TGTGCCAGCAGCCCCAGGGAAGGCAACTATGGCTACACCTTC
TRBJ2-1 NA TRBD2 TRBV14 CASSSFRLAGGINEQFF TGTGCCAGCAGCTCTTTTAGACTAGCGGGAGGTATCAATGAGCAGTTCTTC
TRBJ2-1 NA NA TRBV19 CASSIANEQFF TGTGCCAGTAGTATAGCAAATGAGCAGTTCTTC
TRBJ2-7 NA TRBD2 TRBV5-1 CASSSSGTSLSYEQYF TGCGCCAGCAGCTCGAGTGGGACTAGCCTTTCCTACGAGCAGTACTTC
TRBJ1-5 once NA TRBV7-9 CASSYSPSRGNQPQHF TGTGCCAGCAGCTACTCCCCGTCCAGAGGGAATCAGCCCCAGCATTTT
TRBJ2-7 NA TRBD2 TRBV11-2 CASSLGTTLYEQYF TGTGCCAGCAGCTTGGGGACTACCCTCTACGAGCAGTACTTC
TRBJ2-1 once NA TRBV4-2 CASSQVGQNEQFF TGTGCCAGCAGCCAAGTGGGGCAGAATGAGCAGTTCTTC
TRBJ2-6 NA TRBD1 TRBV11-2 CASSLQQGTGANVLTF TGTGCCAGCAGCTTGCAACAGGGGACCGGGGCCAACGTCCTGACTTTC
TRBJ2-7 NA NA TRBV7-9 CASSLGALSYEQYF TGTGCCAGCAGCTTAGGGGCCCTCTCCTACGAGCAGTACTTC
TRBJ2-1 NA NA TRBV9 CASSGGRSYNEQFF TGTGCCAGCAGCGGGGGTCGTTCCTACAATGAGCAGTTCTTC
TRBJ2-3 NA TRBD2 TRBV6-5 CASRSLAGQTDTQYF TGTGCCAGCAGATCACTAGCGGGACAGACAGATACGCAGTATTTT
TRBJ2-3 once NA TRBV29-1 CSASSGEAPVTDTQYF TGCAGCGCTTCTTCAGGGGAGGCCCCAGTCACAGATACGCAGTATTTT
TRBJ2-2 NA TRBD1 TRBV5-1 CASSLTGDGELFF TGCGCCAGCAGTCTTACAGGGGACGGGGAGCTGTTTTTT
TRBJ2-3 NA TRBD2 TRBV28 CASRLTSGGSSQYF TGTGCCAGCAGACTGACTAGCGGGGGATCGTCGCAGTATTTT
TRBJ2-5 NA NA TRBV7-2 CASSFRAGKETQYF TGTGCCAGCAGCTTTCGGGCAGGGAAAGAGACCCAGTACTTC
TRBJ1-2 NA NA TRBV28 CASSVRLGYGYTF TGTGCCAGCAGTGTCAGGCTCGGCTATGGCTACACCTTC
TRBJ2-5 NA NA TRBV9 CASSVDPRGETQYF TGTGCCAGCAGCGTAGATCCCCGGGGAGAGACCCAGTACTTC
TRBJ2-7 NA TRBD1 TRBV7-9 CASSGPGQGFSEQYF TGTGCCAGCAGTGGGCCGGGACAGGGGTTTTCCGAGCAGTACTTC
TRBJ2-2 NA TRBD2 TRBV11-3 CASSLGSASGIRAGELFF TGTGCCAGCAGCTTGGGGTCGGCTAGCGGGATTCGGGCCGGGGAGCTGTTTTTT
TRBJ2-2 NA TRBD1 TRBV7-3 CASSTGQGGTGELFF TGTGCCAGCAGCACGGGACAGGGAGGCACCGGGGAGCTGTTTTTT
TRBJ2-2 NA TRBD2 TRBV6-4 CASSEHLSGTNTGELFF TGTGCCAGCAGTGAACACCTTAGCGGGACGAACACCGGGGAGCTGTTTTTT
TRBJ2-7 NA NA TRBV7-2 CASSQGGAKSYEQYF TGTGCCAGCAGCCAGGGGGGGGCCAAGTCCTACGAGCAGTACTTC
TRBJ2-2 once NA TRBV7-8 CASGQGRHGELFF TGTGCCAGCGGGCAGGGTAGGCACGGGGAGCTGTTTTTT
TRBJ2-1 once NA TRBV29-1 CSGKRDTSSSYNEQFF TGCAGCGGAAAACGGGACACGTCGAGCTCCTACAATGAGCAGTTCTTC
TRBJ2-7 NA NA TRBV2 CASSESGGIPYEQYF TGTGCCAGCAGTGAATCTGGGGGGATCCCCTACGAGCAGTACTTC
TRBJ2-1 NA NA TRBV7-6 CASSLAPQAGGEQFF TGTGCCAGCAGCTTAGCCCCTCAAGCGGGCGGTGAGCAGTTCTTC
TRBJ2-1 NA NA TRBV11-3 CASSKEGGHEQFF TGTGCCAGCAGCAAAGAGGGCGGTCATGAGCAGTTCTTC
TRBJ2-7 NA NA TRBV21-1 CASSRTFKREWAYEQYF TGTGCCAGCAGCAGAACCTTCAAGCGGGAGTGGGCCTACGAGCAGTACTTC
TRBJ1-4 NA NA TRBV5-6 CASSFPTAEKLFF TGTGCCAGCAGCTTCCCCACAGCTGAAAAACTGTTTTTT